This TCR beta chain was captured by sequencing in a study of response to subunit inactivated influenza vaccine. General study points: Seasonal influenza vaccination, on each occasion, was suggested by the authors to recruit few new T cells.

Comment on this clonotype: Antigen specificity is unknown.

CDR1 is SNHLY and CDR2 is FYNNEI in the germline V gene. Trimming removed 3 bases from V and 1 base from J, with 5 bases in between. The CDR3 sequence is 13 residues long. TCRdb redid the calling of the RT-PCR reads with MiXCR, one entry per CDR3 protein. The repertoire consists of roughly 700,000 distinct CDR3 sequences, with around 13% occurring once and the leading ten covering approximately 7%. The sample was PBMCs from blood, taken roughly 2 weeks before vaccination. The TCR was taken from a man in his fifties who received an inactivated influenza vaccine. This chain connects TRBV2 to TRBJ2-3; D is undetermined. DNA for the CDR3: TGTGCCAGCAGTGATCGGGGCACAGATACGCAGTATTTT. Encoded protein: CASSDRGTDTQYF.